A single TCR beta chain is shown here with its context. The data derive from a study of blood T cell repertoires in COVID-19. Whole-study context: Both acute and convalescent COVID-19 samples were obtained from the United States, Italy and Spain. Sample material is recorded as cDNA or gDNA derived from T cells, B-cell-depleted T cells, or PBMCs.

Germline V gives CDR1 MDHEN, CDR2 SYDVKM. There are 16 residues in the CDR3. The V segment lost 6 bases and the J segment 2 bases; nucleotides outside the gene matches: 9. Authors' data handling: Amplification with reference gene primers provided the estimates of nucleated cell counts. Clones were read by immunoSEQ multiplex PCR, and TCRdb kept only the in-frame ones, dropping some. V, J and clone size are taken as reported in that table, and D and trimming were inferred from the DNA itself. Here the sample spans roughly 270,000 clones, 70% to 90% being singletons. This TCR was recovered from a man aged 50 to 60 with active or convalescent COVID-19. Specimen: peripheral blood. The chain uses TRBV28 and TRBJ2-3, with 9 bases lining up with TRBD1. In DNA, the CDR3 is TGTGCCAGCAGCGTACCGGGACAGGGAGACACAGATACGCAGTATTTT. Amino acids: CASSVPGQGDTDTQYF.